This entry concerns a single T cell receptor (beta chain). What it recognizes is unknown. Assay used: immunoSEQ multiplex PCR; TCRdb lists only in-frame clones, some missing. This table has 150,000 to 160,000 clones, 87% appearing once. The data originate from a study of T cell responses to AZD1222 COVID-19 vaccine. Overall study results and limits: Nearly half of spike-specific TCRs reportedly target variant regions that are unmutated in the B.1.351 and B.1.1.7 variants. Most donors were white British, females outnumbered males, and clonal diversity was possibly underestimated. It was only a handful of AZD1222 recipients who were seropositive at baseline.

Looked up from germline, CDR1 is MGHRA and CDR2 is YSYEKL. This CDR3 has 15 amino acids. Trimming removed 1 base at V and 0 bases at J, with 9 bases between. The starting material was peripheral blood, obtained 28 days after the second AZD1222 dose. The clonotype originates from an adult who received the AZD1222 COVID-19 vaccine. V and J are TRBV4-1 and TRBJ1-2; perhaps TRBD1 as D (5 bases). The CDR3 DNA sequence: TGCGCCAGCAGCCAAGGACCACAGGCTAACTATGGCTACACCTTC. It specifies CASSQGPQANYGYTF.